The T cell receptor beta chain described here comes from a study of OX40 agonist ivuxolimab in advanced cancers. Study in general: The treatment was a fully human IgG2 OX40 agonist, ivuxolimab. Cohort: 80% to 90% men, mean age approximately 66, aged about 23 to 80. The patients received ivuxolimab by intravenous route every 2 weeks at 0.01 to 10 mg/kg. A history of anti-PD-1, anti-PD-L1 or anti-CTLA-4 therapy was acceptable, and over 30% had some.

This clone was detected only once. V was shortened by 3 bases and J by 9 bases, with 21 bases between the two germline ends. This CDR3 has 17 residues. Germline CDR1 and CDR2: ENHRY and SYGVKD. Using immunoSEQ multiplex PCR, the repertoire was profiled, and TCRdb retains in-frame clones only, with some absent. The table has tens of thousands of clones, less than 90% seen once. The chain carries TRBV10-3 and TRBJ1-6; D not certain. Sequencing was performed on CD4+ or CD8+ T cells sorted from blood, taken in a trial of the OX40 agonist ivuxolimab. This clonotype was sampled from an adult with an advanced solid tumor such as melanoma, head and neck, liver or kidney cancer. The DNA of the CDR3 is TGTGCCATCAGTGATGCTGTATCGATAGGGTCAGGTTCACCCCTCCACTTT. This encodes CAISDAVSIGSGSPLHF.